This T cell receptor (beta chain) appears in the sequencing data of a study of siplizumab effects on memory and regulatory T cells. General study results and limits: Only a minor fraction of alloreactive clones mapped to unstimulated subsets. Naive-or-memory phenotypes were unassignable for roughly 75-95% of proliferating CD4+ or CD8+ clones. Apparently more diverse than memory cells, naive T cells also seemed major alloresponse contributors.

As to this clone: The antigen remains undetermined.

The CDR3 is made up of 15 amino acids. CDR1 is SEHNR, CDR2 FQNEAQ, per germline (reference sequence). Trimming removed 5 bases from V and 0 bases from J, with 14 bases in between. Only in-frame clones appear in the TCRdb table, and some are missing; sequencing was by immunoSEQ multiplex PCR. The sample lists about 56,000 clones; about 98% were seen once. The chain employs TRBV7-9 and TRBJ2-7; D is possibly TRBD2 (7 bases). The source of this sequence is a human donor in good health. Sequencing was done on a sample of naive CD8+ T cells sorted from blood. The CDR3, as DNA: TGTGCCAGCAGCCCCCGTAGGGGGGGCTCCTACGAGCAGTACTTC. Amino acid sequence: CASSPRRGGSYEQYF.